This TCR beta chain appears in the sequencing data of a study of blood T cell repertoires in COVID-19 (dated by TCRdb to about 2020). In the study overall: Collaborator samples came from the United States, Italy and Spain and covered acute and convalescent phases of COVID-19. The material from the prospective study consisted of cDNA or gDNA derived from T cells, B-cell-depleted T cells, or PBMCs. The dataset comprised deeply sampled blood TCRbeta repertoires from subjects exposed to, actively infected with, or recovered from COVID-19. The repertoires were released in a freely available public database meant as a resource for research on the immune response to SARS-CoV-2. The samples were drawn from two sources: the first 160 participants of the ongoing ImmuneRACE study, and 950 to 1,500 subjects contributed by 6 global collaborators. A de-identified subject ID, COVID-19 status, age in years and sex were almost always included in the sample metadata. HLA class I and class II types, where available, came from metadata supplied by the sample provider rather than from assay-based typing. Paper-wide results and their limitations: How much clinical and demographic metadata was included differed by source and by participant, and the metadata was provided uncurated.

One collaborating source in Seattle enrolled patients while the patients were actively infected and followed the patients over time throughout the course of disease. Collaborating institutions collected whole blood in K2EDTA tubes following their own protocols. For TCRbeta analysis, collaborator samples were shipped as frozen whole blood, as isolated PBMCs, or as DNA extracted from either sample type. This clone was picked up one time. Its antigen remains unidentified. The sample holds no much larger clone one base away, and base qualities are not on file. According to the germline V gene (reference sequence), CDR1 reads SGHKS and CDR2 reads YYEKEE. From its cysteine to its phenylalanine, the CDR3 spans 19 amino acids. Kept here is only the CDR3 DNA, which spans 57 bases and is read in frame from base 1. Unmatched junction bases come to 22, with V trimmed by 10 bases and J by 2 bases. The immunoSEQ Assay, a bias-controlled multiplex PCR, was used to amplify TCRbeta CDR3 regions from genomic DNA. The published analysis was carried out like this. Within the assay, amplification of reference gene primers was used to estimate how many nucleated cells each sample contained. To quantify the absolute abundance of each unique TCRbeta CDR3 rearrangement, sequence reads were collapsed and filtered. For each sample, productive Simpson clonality was calculated as the square root of Simpson's diversity index across productive rearrangements. The table was pulled from immuneACCESS by TCRdb, which kept in-frame rearrangements only. Such tables lose some clones; where checked, under half of the loss comes from unresolved V genes, and the rest has no known cause. V, J and clone size are taken as reported in that table, and D and trimming were inferred from the DNA itself. The sample has about 340,000 clones on record, approximately 87% of them singletons. The ten largest clones capture around 6% of the sample.

Sequenced material: peripheral blood. The sequence was obtained from a woman between 50 and 59 years old with COVID-19, enrolled during active disease. This chain joins TRBV5-5 to TRBJ1-3; the central 9 bases match TRBD1. CDR3 protein: CASSSQGQGLMIPGNTIYF. The nucleotide sequence reads TGTGCCTCCAGCTCACAGGGACAGGGATTAATGATCCCTGGAAACACCATATATTTT.